Shown below are 20 T cell receptor beta chains from a single sample sequenced in a study of siplizumab effects on memory and regulatory T cells. Some clones are missing from TCRdb's copy, which holds only in-frame ones; the method was immunoSEQ multiplex PCR. The sample has about 100,000 clones; about nine tenths are singletons. Sample: CD4+ T cells sorted from blood. These receptors were obtained from a human donor in good health.

The gene calls are TRBV19 and TRBJ1-2; D may be TRBD1 (5 bases). V was clipped by 5 bases and J by 4 bases, with 8 bases between them. Germline CDR1 LNHDA, CDR2 SQIVND (reference sequence). CDR3 length: 12 residues. CDR3 bases: TGTGCCAGTAGTCCCGGGGGCTATGGCTACACCTTC. Residues: CASSPGGYGYTF.

This clone was recorded only once. This chain uses TRBV21-1 with TRBJ1-1. TRBV21-1 is described as a pseudogene. This CDR3 has 12 residues. The CDR3 here is CASSKGDTEAFF. The CDR3 region has the DNA TGTGCCAGCAGCAAAGGGGACACTGAAGCTTTCTTT.

This rearrangement joins TRBV11-3 to TRBJ1-1; a possible D gene is TRBD1 (6 bases). The CDR3 is made up of 14 amino acids. The V and J ends lost 1 base and 5 bases respectively, with 11 bases between them. Germline loops: CDR1 SGHNT, CDR2 YENEEA. CDR3 in amino acids: CASSLAGADTEAFF. The CDR3 DNA sequence: TGTGCCAGCAGCTTAGCGGGGGCGGATACTGAAGCTTTCTTT.

The chain joins TRBV11-1 to TRBJ2-3; 8 bases line up with TRBD2. With V trimmed by 5 bases and J by 8 bases, 12 bases remained unmatched. Germline CDR1 reads SGHAT; CDR2 reads FQDESV (reference sequence). The CDR3 has 15 amino acids. CDR3 protein: CASSVGLVGRGTQYF. In nucleotides, the CDR3 is TGTGCCAGCAGCGTGGGACTAGTGGGGCGAGGTACGCAGTATTTT.

This clone was observed once. The chain joins TRBV5-1 to TRBJ2-3; 7 nucleotides line up with TRBD2. Germline CDR1 SGHRS, CDR2 YFSETQ. CDR3 length: 15 amino acids. The J segment lost 4 bases and the V segment lost 6 bases, leaving 11 bases of the junction unmatched. CDR3 nucleotide sequence: TGCGCCAGCATGGGCGGGAGTTTTTCTGCAGATACGCAGTATTTT. The encoded protein is CASMGGSFSADTQYF. Based on the CDR3 plus reference TRBV5-1 and TRBJ2-3, the full variable domain is KAGVTQTPRYLIKTRGQQVTLSCSPISGHRSVSWYQQTPGQGLQFLFEYFSETQRNKGNFPGRFSGRQFSNSRSEMNVSTLELGDSALYLCASMGGSFSADTQYFGPGTRLTVL.

V gene TRBV7-6 combines with J gene TRBJ2-2; D could derive from TRBD1 or TRBD2 (5 bases each). The CDR3 runs to 15 residues. In germline, CDR1 is SGHVS, CDR2 FNYEAQ. V dropped 5 bases and J dropped 1 base, with 11 bases sitting between them. The CDR3 DNA follows: TGTGCCAGCAGCCTCCGGGACGGGAACACCGGGGAGCTGTTTTTT. Translation: CASSLRDGNTGELFF.

V is TRBV6-5 and J is TRBJ2-7; 7 nucleotides line up with TRBD2. The CDR3 is 14 amino acids. V was pared by 6 bases and J by 3 bases, with 8 bases of the junction left unmatched. Germline V CDR1 and CDR2: MNHEY, SVGAGI. The CDR3 sequence is CASSRRSGNYEQYF. In DNA, the CDR3 is TGTGCCAGCAGCCGCCGAAGCGGGAACTACGAGCAGTACTTC.

The rearrangement joins TRBV18 to TRBJ1-3; D ambiguous. The V and J ends lost 5 bases and 0 bases respectively, with 14 bases between them. CDR3 length: 16 residues. CDR1 is KGHSH and CDR2 is LQKENI in the germline V gene. For the CDR3, the DNA is TGTGCCAGCTCATCCTACCTGACAAGCTCTGGAAACACCATATATTTT. This gives the protein CASSSYLTSSGNTIYF.

This clone was detected only once. The rearrangement uses TRBV5-1 and TRBJ2-7, with TRBD2 as a possible D gene (6 bases). Per the germline V gene, CDR1 is SGHRS and CDR2 is YFSETQ. V was trimmed by 9 bases and J by 2 bases, leaving 12 bases between them. The CDR3 contains 12 residues. CDR3 bases: TGCGCCACCCATCCTAGCGCCTACGAGCAGTACTTC. Residues: CATHPSAYEQYF.

This clone is a singleton in its sample. V and J are TRBV28 and TRBJ1-6, with a possible D match to TRBD1 (5 bases). Germline V gives CDR1 MDHEN, CDR2 SYDVKM. Deletions cut 6 bases from V and 5 bases from J, with 14 bases between. This CDR3 is built from 15 residues. CDR3 nucleotide sequence: TGTGCCAGCAGCCAGCGGACACTTAATAATTCACCCCTCCACTTT. Protein sequence: CASSQRTLNNSPLHF.

The genes are TRBV27 and TRBJ1-5; 7 bases line up with TRBD1. Germline V gives CDR1 MNHEY, CDR2 SMNVEV (reference sequence). The CDR3 has 14 residues. Germline trimming cut 10 bases from V and 5 bases from J; bases unmatched to any gene: 11. The CDR3 DNA reads TGTGCCACCCGGTGGGCAGGGGGGGATCAGCCCCAGCATTTT. It translates to CATRWAGGDQPQHF.

As to this clone: This same CDR3 is encoded by further DNA sequences in the sample. V gene TRBV6-1 combines with J gene TRBJ2-2; D is undetermined. CDR3 length equals 13 residues. V was cut by 6 bases and J by 2 bases, with 7 bases left in between. Germline CDR1 and CDR2: MNHNS and SASEGT. The CDR3 nucleotides are TGTGCCAGCAGGGAGTTAAACACCGGGGAGCTGTTTTTT. This encodes CASRELNTGELFF.

V usage is TRBV7-2 and J usage is TRBJ2-3; 10 nucleotides match TRBD2. Germline CDR1 reads SGHTA; CDR2 reads FQGNSA. The CDR3 spans 14 residues. V lost 5 bases to trimming and J lost 4 bases; unmatched junction nucleotides: 3. The CDR3 bases are TGTGCCAGCAGCCGGGGACTAGCGCCAGATACGCAGTATTTT. This encodes CASSRGLAPDTQYF. The whole variable domain, remainder taken from reference TRBV7-2 and TRBJ2-3, is GAGVSQSPSNKVTEKGKDVELRCDPISGHTALYWYRQSLGQGLEFLIYFQGNSAPDKSGLPSDRFSAERTGGSVSTLTIQRTQQEDSAVYLCASSRGLAPDTQYFGPGTRLTVL.

This chain links TRBV2 with TRBJ1-2; 7 bases match TRBD1. Losses at the gene ends were 1 base for V and 4 bases for J; bases not matched to a gene: 9. This CDR3 is built from 16 residues. CDR1 and CDR2 (germline): SNHLY, FYNNEI. The CDR3 sequence is CASSEGGGQKRYGYTF. The CDR3 DNA reads as TGTGCCAGCAGTGAAGGGGGGGGACAGAAACGCTATGGCTACACCTTC.

This chain links TRBV27 with TRBJ1-5, with D maybe TRBD1 (5 bases). V lost 6 bases and J 4 bases, leaving 16 bases between the germline ends. The CDR3 consists of 15 residues. From germline, CDR1 is MNHEY and CDR2 SMNVEV (reference sequence). The CDR3 protein is CASREFGTGNQPQHF. The CDR3 bases are TGTGCCAGCAGGGAATTTGGGACGGGTAATCAGCCCCAGCATTTT.

The gene calls are TRBV28 and TRBJ2-3; 8 bases fit TRBD1. Per germline, CDR1 MDHEN and CDR2 SYDVKM. This CDR3 region has 14 residues. Trimming at V came to 6 bases and at J to 1 base, leaving 3 bases not matched to a gene. The CDR3 here is CASSGQGGTDTQYF. The DNA for the CDR3 is TGTGCCAGCAGCGGACAGGGAGGCACAGATACGCAGTATTTT.

This chain joins TRBV6-5 and TRBJ2-7; D unclear. Germline loops: CDR1 MNHEY, CDR2 SVGAGI. V shed 8 bases and J shed 3 bases, with 14 bases lying between them. The CDR3 is 13 amino acids. The CDR3 bases are TGTGCCAGCCGCCGCCTAGGATACTACGAGCAGTACTTC. It encodes CASRRLGYYEQYF.

The chain's CDR3 is CASSEPGGPSYEQYF. DNA of the CDR3: TGTGCCAGCAGTGAACCCGGGGGTCCCTCCTACGAGCAGTACTTC. The rearrangement uses TRBV6-1 and TRBJ2-7, with D possibly being TRBD2 (6 bases). Germline CDR1 and CDR2: MNHNS and SASEGT. The CDR3 is 15 amino acids. Trimming took off 2 bases at V and 0 bases at J, with 11 bases between the two ends.

The chain carries TRBV5-6 and TRBJ1-2; TRBD1 agrees at 10 bases. This CDR3 comprises 14 residues. J was trimmed by 6 bases and V by 4 bases; bases with no gene match: 6. Germline values: CDR1 SGHDT, CDR2 YYEEEE. The CDR3 loop is CASSPGGQGNGYTF. The CDR3 bases are TGTGCCAGCAGCCCCGGGGGACAGGGGAATGGCTACACCTTC.

CDR3 amino acids: CASSNGDGQRSPLHF. Here the CDR3 DNA reads TGTGCCAGCAGCAATGGGGACGGTCAAAGGTCACCCCTCCACTTT. J is TRBJ1-6 and V is TRBV5-6, with D possibly being TRBD1 (5 bases). Trimming left V 4 bases short and J 10 bases short, with 18 bases between. Germline V gene lookup returns CDR1 SGHDT and CDR2 YYEEEE. This CDR3 contains 15 residues.